The T cell receptor beta chain under discussion was sequenced for a study of blood T cell repertoires in COVID-19. Background on the study: The United States, Italy and Spain provided the acute and convalescent COVID-19 samples.

The authors' processing: Nucleated cell counts were estimated from reference gene primer amplification. The repertoire was sequenced with immunoSEQ multiplex PCR; TCRdb's copy has only in-frame clones and lacks some. The DNA gave D and trimming, while V, J and clone size come from that table. The sample has a few hundred thousand clones, around 87% seen once. Germline lookup yields CDR1 LGHNA and CDR2 YSLEER. Trimming removed 0 bases from V and 4 bases from J, with 15 bases in between. The CDR3 covers 16 residues. Sequencing was carried out using peripheral blood. The sequence derives from a woman aged 40 to 50 with COVID-19, enrolled during active disease. The V gene is TRBV4-3, the J gene TRBJ1-1, with D possibly being TRBD1 (5 bases). This CDR3 is CASSQETALRGTEAFF. The CDR3 nucleotides read TGCGCCAGCAGCCAAGAGACAGCCTTAAGGGGCACTGAAGCTTTCTTT.